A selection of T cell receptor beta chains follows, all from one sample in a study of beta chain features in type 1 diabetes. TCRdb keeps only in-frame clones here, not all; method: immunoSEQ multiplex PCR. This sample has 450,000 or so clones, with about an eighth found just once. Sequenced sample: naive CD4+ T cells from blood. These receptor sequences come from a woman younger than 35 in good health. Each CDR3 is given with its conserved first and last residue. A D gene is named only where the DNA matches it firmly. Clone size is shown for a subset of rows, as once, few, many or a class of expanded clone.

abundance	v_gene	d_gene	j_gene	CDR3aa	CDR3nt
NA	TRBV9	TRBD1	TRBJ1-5	CASSAREGAGQPQHF	TGTGCCAGCAGCGCTCGAGAGGGGGCTGGGCAGCCCCAGCATTTT
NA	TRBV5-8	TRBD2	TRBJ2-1	CASSPEGQRGGYEQFF	TGTGCCAGCAGCCCGGAGGGGCAGCGGGGGGGCTATGAGCAGTTCTTC
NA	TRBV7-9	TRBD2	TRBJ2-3	CASSFGLAGGSDTQYF	TGTGCCAGCAGCTTCGGACTAGCGGGAGGGTCAGATACGCAGTATTTT
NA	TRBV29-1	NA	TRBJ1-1	CSVQGAPRFEAFF	TGCAGCGTTCAAGGGGCGCCGAGATTTGAAGCTTTCTTT
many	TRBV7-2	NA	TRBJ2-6	CASSLNPPASGANVLTF	TGTGCCAGCAGCTTAAATCCCCCAGCCTCTGGGGCCAACGTCCTGACTTTC
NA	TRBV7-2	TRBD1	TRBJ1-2	CASSLALVRDRDYGYTF	TGTGCCAGCAGCTTAGCGTTGGTACGGGACAGGGACTATGGCTACACCTTC
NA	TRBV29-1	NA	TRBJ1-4	CSVYGQGNEKLFF	TGCAGCGTTTACGGCCAGGGAAATGAAAAACTGTTTTTT
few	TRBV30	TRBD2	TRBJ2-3	CAWSKGLAGSLADTQYF	TGTGCCTGGAGTAAGGGACTAGCGGGAAGCCTCGCAGATACGCAGTATTTT
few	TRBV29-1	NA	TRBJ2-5	CSFVGQQETQYF	TGCAGCTTTGTTGGACAGCAAGAGACCCAGTACTTC
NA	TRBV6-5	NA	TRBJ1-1	CASSPPENTEAFF	TGTGCCAGCAGCCCCCCGGAGAACACTGAAGCTTTCTTT
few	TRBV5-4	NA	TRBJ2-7	CASSLGQFYEQYF	TGTGCCAGCAGCTTGGGGCAGTTCTACGAGCAGTACTTC
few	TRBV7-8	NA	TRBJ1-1	CASSSSRGTEAFF	TGTGCCAGCAGCTCAAGCCGGGGCACTGAAGCTTTCTTT
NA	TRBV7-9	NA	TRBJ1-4	CASSLQTNEKLFF	TGTGCCAGCAGTCTCCAGACTAATGAAAAACTGTTTTTT
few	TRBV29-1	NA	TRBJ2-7	CSVGQPPDEQYF	TGCAGCGTTGGACAGCCACCTGACGAGCAGTACTTC
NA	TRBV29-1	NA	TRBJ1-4	CSVVRTPNEKLFF	TGCAGCGTTGTCCGGACACCGAATGAAAAACTGTTTTTT
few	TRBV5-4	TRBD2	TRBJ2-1	CASSATSGRPPYNEQFF	TGTGCCAGCAGCGCAACTAGCGGGAGGCCGCCCTACAATGAGCAGTTCTTC
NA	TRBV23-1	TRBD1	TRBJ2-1	CASSQNHRGRDEQFF	TGCGCCAGCAGTCAAAACCACAGGGGGCGAGATGAGCAGTTCTTC
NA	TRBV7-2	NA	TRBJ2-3	CASSLRLTTDTQYF	TGTGCCAGCAGCTTAAGACTTACCACAGATACGCAGTATTTT
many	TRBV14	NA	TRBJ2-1	CASSQVAGLSSYNEQFF	TGTGCCAGCAGCCAGGTGGCCGGCCTAAGCTCCTACAATGAGCAGTTCTTC
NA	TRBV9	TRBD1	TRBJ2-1	CASSPFGQGANEQFF	TGTGCCAGCAGCCCCTTTGGCCAGGGGGCCAATGAGCAGTTCTTC
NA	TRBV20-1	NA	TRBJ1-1	CSANHNTEAFF	TGCAGTGCGAACCATAACACTGAAGCTTTCTTT
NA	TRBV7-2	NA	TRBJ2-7	CASSSVALSSYEQYF	TGTGCCAGCAGCTCAGTAGCTCTGAGCTCCTACGAGCAGTACTTC
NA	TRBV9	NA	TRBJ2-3	CASSVLSTDTQYF	TGTGCCAGCAGCGTACTTAGCACAGATACGCAGTATTTT
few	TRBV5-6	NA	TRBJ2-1	CASRREYEQFF	TGTGCCAGCAGAAGGGAGTATGAGCAGTTCTTC
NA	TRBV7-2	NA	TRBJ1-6	CASSLALTVSNSPLHF	TGTGCCAGCAGCTTAGCGCTCACAGTCAGCAATTCACCCCTCCACTTT
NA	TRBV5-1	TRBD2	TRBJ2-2	CASSLVSGANTGELFF	TGCGCCAGCAGCTTGGTTAGCGGGGCGAACACCGGGGAGCTGTTTTTT
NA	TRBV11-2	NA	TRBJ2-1	CASSPNRGSVYNEQFF	TGTGCCAGCAGCCCGAACCGGGGTTCAGTCTACAATGAGCAGTTCTTC
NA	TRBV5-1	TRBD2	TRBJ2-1	CASSYLPGLAGVKSYNEQFF	TGCGCCAGCAGCTACCTACCGGGACTAGCGGGGGTGAAATCCTACAATGAGCAGTTCTTC
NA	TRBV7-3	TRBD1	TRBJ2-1	CASSFAGTGENEQFF	TGTGCCAGCAGCTTCGCCGGGACAGGGGAGAATGAGCAGTTCTTC
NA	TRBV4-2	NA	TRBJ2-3	CASSHTTARSGTDTQYF	TGTGCCAGCAGCCACACCACGGCGAGATCTGGTACAGATACGCAGTATTTT
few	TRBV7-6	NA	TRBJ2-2	CASNSHRVGTRELFF	TGTGCCAGCAACTCCCATAGGGTTGGCACCCGGGAGCTGTTTTTT
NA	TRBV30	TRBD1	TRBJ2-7	CAWSRRTGGVDEQYF	TGTGCCTGGAGTCGTCGGACAGGGGGCGTGGACGAGCAGTACTTC
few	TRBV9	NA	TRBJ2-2	CASSVGRPNTGELFF	TGTGCCAGCAGCGTAGGGCGTCCGAACACCGGGGAGCTGTTTTTT
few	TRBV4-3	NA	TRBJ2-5	CASSQDARGGQETQYF	TGCGCCAGCAGCCAAGACGCCCGTGGGGGCCAAGAGACCCAGTACTTC
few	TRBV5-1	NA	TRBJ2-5	CASSLDLQETQYF	TGCGCCAGCAGCTTGGATTTACAAGAGACCCAGTACTTC
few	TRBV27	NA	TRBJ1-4	CASSLSDGKLFF	TGTGCCAGCAGTTTATCGGATGGGAAACTGTTTTTT
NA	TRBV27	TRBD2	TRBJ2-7	CASSPFLAGGPGLEQYF	TGTGCCAGCAGTCCATTCCTGGCGGGAGGGCCGGGGCTCGAGCAGTACTTC
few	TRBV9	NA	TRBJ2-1	CASSVMSGQRPYNEQFF	TGTGCCAGCAGCGTAATGAGCGGCCAAAGACCATACAATGAGCAGTTCTTC
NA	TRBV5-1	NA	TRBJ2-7	CASSLVLGYEQYF	TGCGCCAGCAGCTTGGTTCTAGGCTACGAGCAGTACTTC
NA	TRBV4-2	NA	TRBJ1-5	CASSQVEGSNQPQHF	TGTGCCAGCAGCCAAGTAGAGGGGAGTAATCAGCCCCAGCATTTT
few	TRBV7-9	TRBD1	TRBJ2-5	CASSTGTGTTGTQYF	TGTGCCAGCAGCACCGGGACAGGTACTACTGGGACCCAGTACTTC
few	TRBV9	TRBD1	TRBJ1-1	CASSPTGTGSKTSEAFF	TGTGCCAGCAGCCCAACGGGGACAGGGTCCAAAACATCTGAAGCTTTCTTT
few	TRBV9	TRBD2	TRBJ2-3	CASSLQLAGGTDTQYF	TGTGCCAGCAGCTTGCAGCTAGCGGGGGGCACAGATACGCAGTATTTT
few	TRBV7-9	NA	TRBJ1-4	CASSLSEKLFF	TGTGCCAGCAGCTTATCTGAAAAACTGTTTTTT
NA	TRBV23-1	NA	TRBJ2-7	CASSQPTGSPDEQYF	TGCGCCAGCAGTCAGCCCACAGGGTCTCCGGACGAGCAGTACTTC
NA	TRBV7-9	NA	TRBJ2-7	CASSLALYRESGYEQYF	TGTGCCAGCAGCCTCGCCCTTTACAGGGAGTCGGGCTACGAGCAGTACTTC
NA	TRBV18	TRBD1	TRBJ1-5	CASSLGTGNQPQHF	TGTGCCAGCTCCCTGGGGACAGGGAATCAGCCCCAGCATTTT
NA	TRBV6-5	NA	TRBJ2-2	CASSPARMSRELFF	TGTGCCAGCAGTCCTGCCCGTATGAGCAGGGAGCTGTTTTTT
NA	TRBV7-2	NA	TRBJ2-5	CASSLARGDQYF	TGTGCCAGCAGCTTAGCGCGTGGAGACCAGTACTTC
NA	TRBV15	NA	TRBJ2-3	CATSRDATGGLWDTQYF	TGTGCCACCAGCAGAGATGCGACAGGTGGGCTTTGGGATACGCAGTATTTT
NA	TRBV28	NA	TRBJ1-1	CASSLRYNTEAFF	TGTGCCAGCAGTTTACGGTATAACACTGAAGCTTTCTTT
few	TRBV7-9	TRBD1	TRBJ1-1	CASSPPTGPEAFF	TGTGCCAGCAGCCCCCCGACAGGGCCTGAAGCTTTCTTT
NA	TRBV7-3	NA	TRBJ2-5	CASSLRDQETQYF	TGTGCCAGCAGCCTCCGGGACCAAGAGACCCAGTACTTC
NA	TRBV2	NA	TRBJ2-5	CATSEGLNNVIETQYF	TGTGCCACAAGCGAGGGATTAAACAATGTCATAGAGACCCAGTACTTC
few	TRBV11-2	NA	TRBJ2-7	CASSFKTGPYEQYF	TGTGCCAGCAGCTTTAAGACGGGACCCTACGAGCAGTACTTC